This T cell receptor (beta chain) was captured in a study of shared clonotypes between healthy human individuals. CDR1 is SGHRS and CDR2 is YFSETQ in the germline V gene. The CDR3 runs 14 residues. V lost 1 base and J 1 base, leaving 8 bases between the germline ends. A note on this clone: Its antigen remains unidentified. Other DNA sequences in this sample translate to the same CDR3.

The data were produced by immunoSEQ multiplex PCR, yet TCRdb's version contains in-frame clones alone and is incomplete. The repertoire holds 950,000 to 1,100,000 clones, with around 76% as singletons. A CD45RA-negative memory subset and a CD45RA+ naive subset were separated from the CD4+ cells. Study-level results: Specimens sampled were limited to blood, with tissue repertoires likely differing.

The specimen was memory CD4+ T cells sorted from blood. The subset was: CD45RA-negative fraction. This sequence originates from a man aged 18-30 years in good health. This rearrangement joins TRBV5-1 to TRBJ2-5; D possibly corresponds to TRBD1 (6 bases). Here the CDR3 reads CASSLTGSQETQYF. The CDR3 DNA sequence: TGCGCCAGCAGCTTGACAGGGAGCCAAGAGACCCAGTACTTC.